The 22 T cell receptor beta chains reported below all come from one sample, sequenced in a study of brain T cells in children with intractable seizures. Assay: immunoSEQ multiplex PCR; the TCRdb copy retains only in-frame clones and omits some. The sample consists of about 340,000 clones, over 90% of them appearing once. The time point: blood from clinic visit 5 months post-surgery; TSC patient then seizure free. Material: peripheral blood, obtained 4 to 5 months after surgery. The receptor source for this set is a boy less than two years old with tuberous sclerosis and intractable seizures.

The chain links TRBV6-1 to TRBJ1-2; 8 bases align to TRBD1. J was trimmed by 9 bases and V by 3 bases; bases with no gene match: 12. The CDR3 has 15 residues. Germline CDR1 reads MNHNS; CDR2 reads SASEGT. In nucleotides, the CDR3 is TGTGCCAGCAGTGAGCTATGGACAGGGTTGATGAGCTACACCTTC. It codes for CASSELWTGLMSYTF.

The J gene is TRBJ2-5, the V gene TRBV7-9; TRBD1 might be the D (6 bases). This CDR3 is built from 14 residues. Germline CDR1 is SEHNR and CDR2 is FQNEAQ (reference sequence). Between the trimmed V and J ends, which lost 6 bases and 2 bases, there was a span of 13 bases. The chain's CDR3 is CASSYRTEQETQYF. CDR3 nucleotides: TGTGCCAGCAGTTACAGGACAGAGCAAGAGACCCAGTACTTC.

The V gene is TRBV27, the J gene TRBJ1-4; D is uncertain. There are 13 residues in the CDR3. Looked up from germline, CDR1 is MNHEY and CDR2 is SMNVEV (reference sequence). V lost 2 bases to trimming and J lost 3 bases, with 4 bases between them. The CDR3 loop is CASSLRANEKLFF. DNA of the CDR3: TGTGCCAGCAGTTTAAGGGCTAATGAAAAACTGTTTTTT.

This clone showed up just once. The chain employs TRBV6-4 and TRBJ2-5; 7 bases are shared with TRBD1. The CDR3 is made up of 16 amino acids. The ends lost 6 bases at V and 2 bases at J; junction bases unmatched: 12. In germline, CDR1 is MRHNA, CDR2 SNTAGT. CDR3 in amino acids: CASRTLGQIAQETQYF. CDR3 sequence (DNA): TGTGCCAGCAGGACTTTGGGACAGATCGCACAAGAGACCCAGTACTTC.

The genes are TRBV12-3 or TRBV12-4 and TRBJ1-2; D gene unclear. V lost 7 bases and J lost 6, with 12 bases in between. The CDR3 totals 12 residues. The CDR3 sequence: CASTYSGDGYTF. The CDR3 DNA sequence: TGTGCCAGCACATATAGCGGGGATGGCTACACCTTC.

This CDR3 reads CASSQMFGGDDGELFF. The CDR3 region has the DNA TGTGCCAGTAGTCAAATGTTTGGAGGGGACGACGGGGAGCTGTTTTTT. This chain joins TRBV19 and TRBJ2-2, with TRBD2 as a possible D gene (6 bases). V dropped 5 bases and J dropped 7 bases, with 20 bases sitting between them. This CDR3 comprises 16 residues. Germline CDR1 LNHDA, CDR2 SQIVND (reference sequence).

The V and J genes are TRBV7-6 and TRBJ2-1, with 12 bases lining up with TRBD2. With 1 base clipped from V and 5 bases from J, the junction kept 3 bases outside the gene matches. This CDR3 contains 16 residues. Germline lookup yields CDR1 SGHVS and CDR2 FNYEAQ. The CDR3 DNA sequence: TGTGCCAGCAGCTTAGGGGGACTAGCGGGTGACAATGAGCAGTTCTTC. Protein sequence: CASSLGGLAGDNEQFF.

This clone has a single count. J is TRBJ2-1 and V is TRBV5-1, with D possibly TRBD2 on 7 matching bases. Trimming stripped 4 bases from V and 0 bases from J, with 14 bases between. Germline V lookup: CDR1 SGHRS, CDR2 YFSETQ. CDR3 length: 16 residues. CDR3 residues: CASSPDAGASYNEQFF. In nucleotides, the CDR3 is TGCGCCAGCAGCCCCGATGCGGGGGCCTCCTACAATGAGCAGTTCTTC.

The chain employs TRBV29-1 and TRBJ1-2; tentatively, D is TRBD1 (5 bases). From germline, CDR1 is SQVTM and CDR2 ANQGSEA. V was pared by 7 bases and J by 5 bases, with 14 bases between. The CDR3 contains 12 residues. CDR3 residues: CSAERGPYGYTF. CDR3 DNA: TGCAGCGCCGAAAGGGGCCCGTATGGCTACACCTTC.

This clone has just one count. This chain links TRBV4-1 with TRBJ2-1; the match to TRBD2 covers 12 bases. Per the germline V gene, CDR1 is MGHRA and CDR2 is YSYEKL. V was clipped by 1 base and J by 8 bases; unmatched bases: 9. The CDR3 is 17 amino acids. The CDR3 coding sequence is TGCGCCAGCAGCCAAGGACCTAGCGGGGGGGCCGGCGATGAGCAGTTCTTC. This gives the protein CASSQGPSGGAGDEQFF.

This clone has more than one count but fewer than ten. DNA of the CDR3: TGTGCCAGCAGCCTAGGGACGTCTGGAAACACCATATATTTT. Protein sequence: CASSLGTSGNTIYF. The chain combines TRBV7-2 with TRBJ1-3, with a possible D match to TRBD1 (5 bases). Trimming stripped 5 bases from V and 1 base from J, with 9 bases between. The CDR3 contains 14 residues. Germline lookup yields CDR1 SGHTA and CDR2 FQGNSA.

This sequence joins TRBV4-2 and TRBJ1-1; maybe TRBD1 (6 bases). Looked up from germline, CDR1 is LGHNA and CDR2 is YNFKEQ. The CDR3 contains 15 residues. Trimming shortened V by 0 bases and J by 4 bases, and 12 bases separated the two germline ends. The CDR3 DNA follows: TGTGCCAGCAGCCAAGAGACGGGGGCGCGCACTGAAGCTTTCTTT. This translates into CASSQETGARTEAFF.

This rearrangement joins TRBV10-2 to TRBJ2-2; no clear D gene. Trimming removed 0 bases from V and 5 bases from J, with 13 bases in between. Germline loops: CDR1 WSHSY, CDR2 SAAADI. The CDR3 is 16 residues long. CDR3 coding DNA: TGCGCCAGCAGTGAGTCGGCCTGGGGTTGGACCGGGGAGCTGTTTTTT. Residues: CASSESAWGWTGELFF.

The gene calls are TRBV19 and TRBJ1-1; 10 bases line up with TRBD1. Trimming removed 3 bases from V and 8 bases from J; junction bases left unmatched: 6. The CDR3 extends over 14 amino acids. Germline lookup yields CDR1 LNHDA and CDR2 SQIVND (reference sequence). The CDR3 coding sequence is TGTGCCAGTAGTATGGGACAGGGGTTCTGGGAAGCTTTCTTT. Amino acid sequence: CASSMGQGFWEAFF.

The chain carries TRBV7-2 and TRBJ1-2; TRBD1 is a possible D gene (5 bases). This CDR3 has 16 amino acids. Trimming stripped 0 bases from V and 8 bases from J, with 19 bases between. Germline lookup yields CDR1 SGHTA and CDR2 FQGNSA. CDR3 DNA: TGTGCCAGCAGCTTAGCGGTCAGGCAGGGTGGAGGGGGCTACACCTTC. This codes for CASSLAVRQGGGGYTF.

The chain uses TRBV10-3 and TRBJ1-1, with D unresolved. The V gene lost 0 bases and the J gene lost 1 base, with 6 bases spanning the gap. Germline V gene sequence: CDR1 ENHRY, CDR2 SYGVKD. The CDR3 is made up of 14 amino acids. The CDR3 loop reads CAISESSGNTEAFF. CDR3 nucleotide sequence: TGTGCCATCAGTGAGTCCTCGGGGAACACTGAAGCTTTCTTT.

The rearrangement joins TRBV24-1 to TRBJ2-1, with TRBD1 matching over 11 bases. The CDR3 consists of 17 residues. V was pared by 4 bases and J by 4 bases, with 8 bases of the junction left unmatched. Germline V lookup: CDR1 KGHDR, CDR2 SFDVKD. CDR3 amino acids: CATSDRTGQGAYNEQFF. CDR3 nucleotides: TGTGCCACCAGTGACCGGACTGGACAGGGGGCGTACAATGAGCAGTTCTTC.

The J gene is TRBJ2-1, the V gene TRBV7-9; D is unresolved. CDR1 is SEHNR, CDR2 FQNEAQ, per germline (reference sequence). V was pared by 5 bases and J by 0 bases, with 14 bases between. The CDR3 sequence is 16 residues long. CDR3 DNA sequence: TGTGCCAGCAGCCCCATCGGAGCTAGCTCCTACAATGAGCAGTTCTTC. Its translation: CASSPIGASSYNEQFF.

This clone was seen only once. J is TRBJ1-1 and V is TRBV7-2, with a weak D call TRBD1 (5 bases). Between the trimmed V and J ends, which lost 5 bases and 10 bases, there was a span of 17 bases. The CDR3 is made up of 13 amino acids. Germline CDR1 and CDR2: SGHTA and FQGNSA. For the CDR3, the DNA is TGTGCCAGCAGCCCGAGGGGTTTAGGAATAGCTTTCTTT. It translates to CASSPRGLGIAFF.

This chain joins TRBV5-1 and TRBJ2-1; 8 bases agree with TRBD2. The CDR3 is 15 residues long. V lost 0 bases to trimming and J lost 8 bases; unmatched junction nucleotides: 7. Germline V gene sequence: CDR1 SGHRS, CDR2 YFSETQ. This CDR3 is CASSLVGAGGDEQFF. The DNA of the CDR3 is TGCGCCAGCAGCTTGGTAGGGGCGGGAGGCGATGAGCAGTTCTTC.

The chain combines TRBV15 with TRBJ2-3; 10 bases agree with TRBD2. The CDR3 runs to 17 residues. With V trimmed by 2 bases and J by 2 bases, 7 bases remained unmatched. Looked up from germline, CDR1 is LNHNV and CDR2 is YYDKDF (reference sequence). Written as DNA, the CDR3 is TGTGCCACCAGCAGAAAACTAGCGGGGAAGACCACAGATACGCAGTATTTT. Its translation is CATSRKLAGKTTDTQYF.

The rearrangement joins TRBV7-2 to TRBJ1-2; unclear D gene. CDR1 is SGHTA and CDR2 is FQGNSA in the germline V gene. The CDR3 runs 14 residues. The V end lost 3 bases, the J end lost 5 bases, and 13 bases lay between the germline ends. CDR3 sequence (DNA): TGTGCCAGCAGCTTGGATAGGAGTACTTATGGCTACACCTTC. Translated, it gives CASSLDRSTYGYTF.